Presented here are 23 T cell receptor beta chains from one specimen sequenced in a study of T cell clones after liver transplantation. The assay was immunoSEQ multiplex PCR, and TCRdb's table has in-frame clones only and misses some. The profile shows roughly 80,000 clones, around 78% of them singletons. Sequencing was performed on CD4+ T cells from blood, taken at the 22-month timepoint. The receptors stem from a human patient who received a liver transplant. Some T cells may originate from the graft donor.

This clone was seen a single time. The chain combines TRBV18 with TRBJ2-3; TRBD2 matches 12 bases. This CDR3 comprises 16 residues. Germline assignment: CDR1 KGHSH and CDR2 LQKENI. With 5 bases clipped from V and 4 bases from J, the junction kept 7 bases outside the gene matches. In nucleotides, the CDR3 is TGTGCCAGCTCATCACGACTAGCGGGAGTTTCAGATACGCAGTATTTT. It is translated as CASSSRLAGVSDTQYF. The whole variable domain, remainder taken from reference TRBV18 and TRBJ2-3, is NAGVMQNPRHLVRRRGQEARLRCSPMKGHSHVYWYRQLPEEGLKFMVYLQKENIIDESGMPKERFSAEFPKEGPSILRIQQVVRGDSAAYFCASSSRLAGVSDTQYFGPGTRLTVL.

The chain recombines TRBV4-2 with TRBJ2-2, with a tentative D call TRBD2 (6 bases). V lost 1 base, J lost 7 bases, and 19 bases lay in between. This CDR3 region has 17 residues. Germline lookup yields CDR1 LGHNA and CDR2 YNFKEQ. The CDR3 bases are TGTGCCAGCAGCCAAGCAAAATCGCGGGATTCAGACGGGGAGCTGTTTTTT. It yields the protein CASSQAKSRDSDGELFF.

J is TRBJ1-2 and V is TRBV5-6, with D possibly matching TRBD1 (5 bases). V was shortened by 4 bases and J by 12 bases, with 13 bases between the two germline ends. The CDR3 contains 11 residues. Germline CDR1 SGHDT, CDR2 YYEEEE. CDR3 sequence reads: CASSAGTADTF. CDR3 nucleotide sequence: TGTGCCAGCAGCGCGGGGACCGCGGACACCTTC.

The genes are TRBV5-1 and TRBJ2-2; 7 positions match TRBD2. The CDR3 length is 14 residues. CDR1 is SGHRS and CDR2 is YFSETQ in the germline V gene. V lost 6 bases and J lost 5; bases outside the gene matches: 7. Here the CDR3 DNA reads TGCGCCAGCACTAGCGGCCAGAGGACCGGGGAGCTGTTTTTT. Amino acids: CASTSGQRTGELFF.

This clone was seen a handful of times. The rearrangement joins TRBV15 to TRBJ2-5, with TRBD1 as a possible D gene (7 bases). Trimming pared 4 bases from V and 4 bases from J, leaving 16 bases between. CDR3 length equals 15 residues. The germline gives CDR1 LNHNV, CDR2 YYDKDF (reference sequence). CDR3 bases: TGTGCCACCAGCATCCGCCCCAGGGGGGCAGAGACCCAGTACTTC. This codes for CATSIRPRGAETQYF.

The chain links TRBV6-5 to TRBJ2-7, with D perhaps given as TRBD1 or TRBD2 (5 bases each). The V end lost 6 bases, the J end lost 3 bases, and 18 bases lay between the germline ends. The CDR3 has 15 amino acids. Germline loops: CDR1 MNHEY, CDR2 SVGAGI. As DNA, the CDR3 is TGTGCCAGCAGACCCCAGGGACCCCAATTCTACGAGCAGTACTTC. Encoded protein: CASRPQGPQFYEQYF.

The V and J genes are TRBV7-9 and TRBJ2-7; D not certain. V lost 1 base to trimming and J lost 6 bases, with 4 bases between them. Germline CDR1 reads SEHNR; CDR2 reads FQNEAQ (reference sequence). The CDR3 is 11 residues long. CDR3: CASSLVREQYF. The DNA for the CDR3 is TGTGCCAGCAGCTTAGTCCGCGAGCAGTACTTC.

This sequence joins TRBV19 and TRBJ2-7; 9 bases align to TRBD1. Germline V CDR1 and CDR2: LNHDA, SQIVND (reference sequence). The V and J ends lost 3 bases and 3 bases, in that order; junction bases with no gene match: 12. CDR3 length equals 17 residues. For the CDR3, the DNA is TGTGCCAGTAGTATGGGGGACAGGGACAGGAACATCTACGAGCAGTACTTC. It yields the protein CASSMGDRDRNIYEQYF.

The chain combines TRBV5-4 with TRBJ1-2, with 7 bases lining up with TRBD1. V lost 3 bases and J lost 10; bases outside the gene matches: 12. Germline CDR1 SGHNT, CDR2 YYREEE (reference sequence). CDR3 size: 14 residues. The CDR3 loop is CASSWTGTAISYTF. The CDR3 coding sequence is TGTGCCAGCAGCTGGACAGGAACGGCTATTTCCTACACCTTC.

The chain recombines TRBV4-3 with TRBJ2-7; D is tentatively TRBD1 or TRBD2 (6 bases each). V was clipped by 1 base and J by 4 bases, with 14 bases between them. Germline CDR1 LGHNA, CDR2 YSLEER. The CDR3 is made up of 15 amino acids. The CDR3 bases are TGCGCCAGCAGCCAAGTGGCAGGGGAGGTTTACGAGCAGTACTTC. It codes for CASSQVAGEVYEQYF.

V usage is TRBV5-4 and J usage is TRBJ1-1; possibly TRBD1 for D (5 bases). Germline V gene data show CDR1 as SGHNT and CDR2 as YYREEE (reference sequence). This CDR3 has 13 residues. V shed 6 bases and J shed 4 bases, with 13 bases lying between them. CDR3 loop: CASTRRDRTEAFF. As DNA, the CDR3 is TGTGCCAGCACCCGGAGGGACCGCACTGAAGCTTTCTTT.

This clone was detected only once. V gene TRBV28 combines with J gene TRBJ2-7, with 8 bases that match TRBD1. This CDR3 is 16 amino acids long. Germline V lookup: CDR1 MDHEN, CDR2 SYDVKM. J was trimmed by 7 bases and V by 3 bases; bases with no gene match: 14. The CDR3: CASSLTSGTGNGEQYF. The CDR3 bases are TGTGCCAGCAGTTTGACGTCCGGGACAGGCAATGGGGAGCAGTACTTC.

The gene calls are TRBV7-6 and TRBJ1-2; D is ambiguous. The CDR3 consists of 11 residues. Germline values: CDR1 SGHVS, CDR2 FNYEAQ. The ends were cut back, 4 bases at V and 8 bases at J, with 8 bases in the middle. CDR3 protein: CASSSGGGYTF. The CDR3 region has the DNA TGTGCCAGCAGCTCCGGTGGAGGCTACACCTTC. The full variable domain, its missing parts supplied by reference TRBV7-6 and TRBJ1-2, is GAGVSQSPRYKVTKRGQDVALRCDPISGHVSLYWYRQALGQGPEFLTYFNYEAQQDKSGLPNDRFSAERPEGSISTLTIQRTEQRDSAMYRCASSSGGGYTFGSGTRLTVV.

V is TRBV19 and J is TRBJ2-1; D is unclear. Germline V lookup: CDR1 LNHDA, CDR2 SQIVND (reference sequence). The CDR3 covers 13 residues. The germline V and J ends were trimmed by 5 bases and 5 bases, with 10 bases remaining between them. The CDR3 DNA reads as TGTGCCAGTAGTCCGACCGTTAACAATGAGCAGTTCTTC. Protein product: CASSPTVNNEQFF.

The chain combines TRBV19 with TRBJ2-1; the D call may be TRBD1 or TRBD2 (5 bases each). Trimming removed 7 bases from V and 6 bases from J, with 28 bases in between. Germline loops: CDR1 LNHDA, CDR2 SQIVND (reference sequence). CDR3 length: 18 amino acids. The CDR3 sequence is CASKSIIPGTTGSNEQFF. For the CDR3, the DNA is TGTGCCAGTAAATCTATTATCCCCGGGACCACAGGATCCAATGAGCAGTTCTTC.

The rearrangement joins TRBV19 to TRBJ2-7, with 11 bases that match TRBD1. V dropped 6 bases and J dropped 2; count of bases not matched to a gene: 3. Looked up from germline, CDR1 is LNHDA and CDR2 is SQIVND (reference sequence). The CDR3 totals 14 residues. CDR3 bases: TGTGCCAGTAGGGGGACAGGGGGAGCCTACGAGCAGTACTTC. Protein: CASRGTGGAYEQYF.

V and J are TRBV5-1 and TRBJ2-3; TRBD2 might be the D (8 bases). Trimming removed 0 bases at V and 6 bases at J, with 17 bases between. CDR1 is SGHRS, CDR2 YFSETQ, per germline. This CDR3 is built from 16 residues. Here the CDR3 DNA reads TGCGCCAGCAGCTTGGACAGGGGCACTAGCGGCGATACGCAGTATTTT. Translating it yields CASSLDRGTSGDTQYF.

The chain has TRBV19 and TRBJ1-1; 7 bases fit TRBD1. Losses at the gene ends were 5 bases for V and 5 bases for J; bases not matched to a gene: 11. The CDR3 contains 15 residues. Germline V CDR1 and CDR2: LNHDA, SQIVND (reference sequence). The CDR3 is CASSGRPQGGTEAFF. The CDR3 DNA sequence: TGTGCCAGTAGTGGACGCCCGCAGGGGGGTACTGAAGCTTTCTTT.

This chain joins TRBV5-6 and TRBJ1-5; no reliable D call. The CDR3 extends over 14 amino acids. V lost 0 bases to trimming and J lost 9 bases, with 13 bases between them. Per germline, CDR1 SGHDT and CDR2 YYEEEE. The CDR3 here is CASSLAEQTRPQHF. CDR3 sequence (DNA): TGTGCCAGCAGCTTGGCCGAGCAGACCCGGCCCCAGCATTTT.

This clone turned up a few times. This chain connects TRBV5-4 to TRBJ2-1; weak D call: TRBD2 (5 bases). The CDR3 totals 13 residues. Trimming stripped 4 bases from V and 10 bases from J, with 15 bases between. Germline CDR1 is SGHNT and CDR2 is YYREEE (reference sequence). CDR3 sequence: CASSGGLSDEQFF. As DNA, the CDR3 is TGTGCCAGCAGCGGCGGACTCAGCGACGAGCAGTTCTTC.

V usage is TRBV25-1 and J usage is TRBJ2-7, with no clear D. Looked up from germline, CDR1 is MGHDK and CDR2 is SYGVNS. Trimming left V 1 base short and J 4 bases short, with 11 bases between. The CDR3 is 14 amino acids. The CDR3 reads CASSEFANPYEQYF. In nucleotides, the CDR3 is TGTGCCAGCAGTGAATTTGCTAATCCTTACGAGCAGTACTTC.

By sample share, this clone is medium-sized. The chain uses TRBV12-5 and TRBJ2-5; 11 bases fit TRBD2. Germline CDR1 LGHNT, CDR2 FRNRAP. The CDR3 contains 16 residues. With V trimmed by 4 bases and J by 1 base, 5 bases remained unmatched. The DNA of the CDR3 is TGTGCTAGTGGTTACTCAGGGACTAGCGGCCAAGAGACCCAGTACTTC. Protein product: CASGYSGTSGQETQYF.

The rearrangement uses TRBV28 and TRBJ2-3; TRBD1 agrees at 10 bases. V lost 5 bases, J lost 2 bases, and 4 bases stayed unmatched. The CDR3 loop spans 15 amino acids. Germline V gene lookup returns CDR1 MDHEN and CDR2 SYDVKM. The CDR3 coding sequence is TGTGCCAGCAGTCGGGACAGGGGTCCCACAGATACGCAGTATTTT. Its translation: CASSRDRGPTDTQYF.